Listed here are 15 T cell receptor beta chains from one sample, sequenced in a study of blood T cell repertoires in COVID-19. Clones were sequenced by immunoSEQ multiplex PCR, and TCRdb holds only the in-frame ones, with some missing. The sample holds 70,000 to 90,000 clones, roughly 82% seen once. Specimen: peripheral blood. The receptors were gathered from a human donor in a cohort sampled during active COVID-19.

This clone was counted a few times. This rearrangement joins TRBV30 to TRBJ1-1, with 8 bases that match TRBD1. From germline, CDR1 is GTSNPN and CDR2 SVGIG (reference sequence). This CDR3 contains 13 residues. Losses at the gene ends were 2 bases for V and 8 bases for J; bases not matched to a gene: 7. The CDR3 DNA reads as TGTGCCTGGAGTCCCGACAGGGGATCGGAAGCTTTCTTT. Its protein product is CAWSPDRGSEAFF.

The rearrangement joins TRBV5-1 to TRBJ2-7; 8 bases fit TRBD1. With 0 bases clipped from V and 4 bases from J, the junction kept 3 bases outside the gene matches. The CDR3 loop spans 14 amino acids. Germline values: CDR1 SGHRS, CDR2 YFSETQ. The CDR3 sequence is CASSLGWTGYEQYF. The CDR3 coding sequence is TGCGCCAGCAGCTTGGGGTGGACAGGGTACGAGCAGTACTTC.

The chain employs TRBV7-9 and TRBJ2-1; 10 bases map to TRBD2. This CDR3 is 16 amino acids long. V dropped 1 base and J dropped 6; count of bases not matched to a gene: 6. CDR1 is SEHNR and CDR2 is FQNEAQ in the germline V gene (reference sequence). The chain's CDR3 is CASSLGGAGGPNEQFF. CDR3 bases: TGTGCCAGCAGCTTAGGCGGAGCGGGGGGGCCCAATGAGCAGTTCTTC.

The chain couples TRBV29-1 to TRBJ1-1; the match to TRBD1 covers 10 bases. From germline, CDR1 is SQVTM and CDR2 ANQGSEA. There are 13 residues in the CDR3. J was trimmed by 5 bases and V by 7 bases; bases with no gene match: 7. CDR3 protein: CSAETGGGTEAFF. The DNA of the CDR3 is TGCAGCGCCGAGACAGGGGGCGGGACTGAAGCTTTCTTT.

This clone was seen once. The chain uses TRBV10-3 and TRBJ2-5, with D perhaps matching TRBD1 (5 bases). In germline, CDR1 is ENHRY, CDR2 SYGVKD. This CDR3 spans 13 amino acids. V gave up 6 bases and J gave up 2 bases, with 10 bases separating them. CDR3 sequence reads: CAIRIGQQETQYF. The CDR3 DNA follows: TGTGCCATCAGGATTGGACAACAAGAGACCCAGTACTTC.

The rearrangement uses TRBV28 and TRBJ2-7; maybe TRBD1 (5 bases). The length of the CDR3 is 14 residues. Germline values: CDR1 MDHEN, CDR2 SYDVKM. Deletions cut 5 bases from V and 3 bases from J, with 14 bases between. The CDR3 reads CASSLQGRVYEQYF. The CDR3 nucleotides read TGTGCCAGCAGTCTGCAAGGCAGGGTCTACGAGCAGTACTTC.

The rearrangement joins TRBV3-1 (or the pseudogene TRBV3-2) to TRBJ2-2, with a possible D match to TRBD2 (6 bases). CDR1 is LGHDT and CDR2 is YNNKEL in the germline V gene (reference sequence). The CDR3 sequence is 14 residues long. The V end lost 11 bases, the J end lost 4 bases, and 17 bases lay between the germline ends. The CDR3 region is CASRPLGGTGELFF. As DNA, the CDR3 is TGTGCCTCCCGCCCGCTCGGGGGCACCGGGGAGCTGTTTTTT.

The CDR3 reads CASNTGGAGNQPQHF. Written as DNA, the CDR3 is TGTGCCAGCAATACAGGGGGCGCGGGCAATCAGCCCCAGCATTTT. V and J are TRBV2 and TRBJ1-5; 9 nucleotides line up with TRBD1. The CDR3 is 15 residues long. Germline values: CDR1 SNHLY, CDR2 FYNNEI. Unmatched junction bases numbered 6, after V lost 7 bases and J lost 2 bases.

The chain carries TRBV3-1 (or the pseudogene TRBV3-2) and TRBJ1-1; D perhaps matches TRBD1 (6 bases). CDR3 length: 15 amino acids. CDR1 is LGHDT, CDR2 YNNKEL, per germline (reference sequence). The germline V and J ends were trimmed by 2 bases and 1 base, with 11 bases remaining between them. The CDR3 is CASSQYRVSNTEAFF. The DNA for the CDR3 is TGTGCCAGCAGCCAATACAGGGTCTCGAACACTGAAGCTTTCTTT.

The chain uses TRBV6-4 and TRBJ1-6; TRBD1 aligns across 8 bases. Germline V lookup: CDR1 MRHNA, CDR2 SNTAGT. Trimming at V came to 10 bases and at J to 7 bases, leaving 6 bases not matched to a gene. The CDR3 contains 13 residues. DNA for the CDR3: TGTGCCACCCATCGACAGGGGAATTCACCCCTCCACTTT. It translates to CATHRQGNSPLHF.

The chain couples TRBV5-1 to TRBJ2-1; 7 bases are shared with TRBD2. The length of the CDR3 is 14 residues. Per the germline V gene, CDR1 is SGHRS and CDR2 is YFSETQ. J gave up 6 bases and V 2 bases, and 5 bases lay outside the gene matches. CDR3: CASSFRGSPNEQFF. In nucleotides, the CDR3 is TGCGCCAGCAGCTTCCGCGGGAGCCCCAATGAGCAGTTCTTC.

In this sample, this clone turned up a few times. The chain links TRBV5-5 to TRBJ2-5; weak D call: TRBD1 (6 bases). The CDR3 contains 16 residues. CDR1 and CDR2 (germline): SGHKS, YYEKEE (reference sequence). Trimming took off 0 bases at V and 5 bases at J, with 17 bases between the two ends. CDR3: CASSLGFGQPGETQYF. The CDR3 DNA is TGTGCCAGCAGCTTGGGTTTTGGACAGCCAGGGGAGACCCAGTACTTC.

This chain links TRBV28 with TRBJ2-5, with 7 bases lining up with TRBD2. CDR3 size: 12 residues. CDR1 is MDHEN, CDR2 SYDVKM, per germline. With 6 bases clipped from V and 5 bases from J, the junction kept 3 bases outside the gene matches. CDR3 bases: TGTGCCAGCAGCCAGGGAGGGGAGACCCAGTACTTC. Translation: CASSQGGETQYF.

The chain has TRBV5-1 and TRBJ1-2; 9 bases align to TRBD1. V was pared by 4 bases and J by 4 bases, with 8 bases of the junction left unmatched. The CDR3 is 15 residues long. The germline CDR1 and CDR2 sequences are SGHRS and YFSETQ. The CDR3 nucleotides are TGCGCCAGCAGCCCGGGGGACAGGGACCTCTATGGCTACACCTTC. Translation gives CASSPGDRDLYGYTF.

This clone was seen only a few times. The CDR3 DNA reads TGTGCCAGCAGCTTGGGGGCCGGCACAGATACGCAGTATTTT. Amino acids: CASSLGAGTDTQYF. The rearrangement joins TRBV11-3 to TRBJ2-3; a possible D gene is TRBD1 (6 bases). The CDR3 consists of 14 residues. From germline, CDR1 is SGHNT and CDR2 YENEEA. V lost 3 bases, J lost 1 base, and 8 bases lay in between.